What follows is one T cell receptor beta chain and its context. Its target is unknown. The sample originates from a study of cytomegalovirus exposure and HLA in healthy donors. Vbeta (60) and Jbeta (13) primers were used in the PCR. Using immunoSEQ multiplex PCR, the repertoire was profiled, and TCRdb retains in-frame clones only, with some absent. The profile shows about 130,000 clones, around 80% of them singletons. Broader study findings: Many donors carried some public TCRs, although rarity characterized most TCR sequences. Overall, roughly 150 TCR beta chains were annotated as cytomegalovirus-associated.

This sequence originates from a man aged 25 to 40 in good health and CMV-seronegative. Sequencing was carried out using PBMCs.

The CDR3 region is CASSGPGAGELFF. CDR3 nucleotides: TGTGCCAGCAGTGGGCCCGGGGCCGGGGAGCTGTTTTTT. The rearrangement uses TRBV7-9 and TRBJ2-2; D perhaps matches TRBD2 (5 bases). The CDR3 totals 13 residues. Per germline, CDR1 SEHNR and CDR2 FQNEAQ (reference sequence). V shed 6 bases and J shed 6 bases, with 11 bases lying between them.